This T cell receptor beta chain is drawn from a study of T cell responses to AZD1222 COVID-19 vaccine. General study results and limits: In all cases, repertoires were sampled only after the peak T cell response. Across the whole spike, CD4 TCRs peaked at regions 160-218 and 743-854.

Timing groups of about 4 and about 12 weeks for second doses were pooled. About this clone: Its matching antigen is unknown.

Assay used: immunoSEQ multiplex PCR; TCRdb lists only in-frame clones, some missing. The profile shows nearly 90,000 clones, over 75% of them singletons. CDR3 length equals 16 residues. The source was peripheral blood, collected 28 days after the second AZD1222 dose. The TCR sequence derives from an adult who received the AZD1222 COVID-19 vaccine. This sequence joins TRBV21-1 and TRBJ1-3; the D call of TRBD1 is as the table states it, not checked on the DNA. TRBV21-1 is classified as a pseudogene. DNA for the CDR3: TGTGCCAGCAGCAGAGGGGGACGCCTCTCTGGAAACACCATATATTTT. It yields the protein CASSRGGRLSGNTIYF.